Listed here are 7 T cell receptor beta chains from one sample, sequenced in a study of T-cell reconstitution after alpha-beta-depleted transplantation in children. Library preparation (for TCRbeta) was performed with unique molecular identifiers. TCRdb passed the PCR reads through MiXCR, listing each CDR3 protein once. The sample includes 200,000 to 250,000 distinct CDR3 sequences, around 7.5% seen only once; the top ten take roughly 5.8%. Sequences were derived from PBMCs, mostly from graft donor cells, sampled 180 days after TCRalphabeta/CD19-depleted stem cell transplant. These receptors all stem from a male patient aged 5 to 17 who had a stem cell transplant for acute lymphoblastic leukemia, so the T cells may come from the graft donor.

At least ten counts were recorded for this clonotype. The rearrangement uses TRBV27 and TRBJ2-7, with D unresolved. V lost 5 bases and J lost 8, with 16 bases in between. This CDR3 is built from 13 residues. Germline V gene lookup returns CDR1 MNHEY and CDR2 SMNVEV (reference sequence). Here the CDR3 reads CASSPGAPTKQYF. The CDR3 DNA is TGTGCCAGCAGTCCAGGAGCACCTACAAAGCAGTACTTC.

The rearrangement joins TRBV9 to TRBJ2-6, with D possibly being TRBD1 (6 bases). CDR1 and CDR2 (germline): SGDLS, YYNGEE. The CDR3 length is 17 residues. V was pared by 0 bases and J by 1 base, with 11 bases between. This CDR3 reads CASSVEGQISGANVLTF. The CDR3, as DNA: TGTGCCAGCAGCGTAGAAGGACAGATATCTGGGGCCAACGTCCTGACTTTC.

This clonotype occurred many times. The rearrangement uses TRBV19 and TRBJ1-1; D is unresolved. V was pared by 5 bases and J by 6 bases, with 10 bases between. Germline CDR1 and CDR2: LNHDA and SQIVND (reference sequence). CDR3 length: 12 residues. Here the CDR3 reads CASSHRGAEAFF. CDR3 DNA: TGTGCCAGTAGTCACCGGGGAGCTGAAGCTTTCTTT.

The table lists this clonotype with many counts. The rearrangement links TRBV18 to TRBJ2-7; 9 nucleotides agree with TRBD1. The germline CDR1 and CDR2 sequences are KGHSH and LQKENI. Trimming cost V 6 bases and J 7 bases; bases outside gene matches: 10. CDR3 length: 14 amino acids. Here the CDR3 reads CASSSGTGSREQYF. Here the CDR3 DNA reads TGTGCCAGCTCGTCCGGGACAGGGTCGCGAGAGCAGTACTTC. Supplemented by reference TRBV18 and TRBJ2-7, the full variable domain reads NAGVMQNPRHLVRRRGQEARLRCSPMKGHSHVYWYRQLPEEGLKFMVYLQKENIIDESGMPKERFSAEFPKEGPSILRIQQVVRGDSAAYFCASSSGTGSREQYFGPGTRLTVT.

This clonotype was detected ten times or more. The chain has TRBV6-5 and TRBJ2-3; 14 bases are a match to TRBD2. The CDR3 length is 17 residues. The J segment lost 4 bases and the V segment lost 2 bases, leaving 5 bases of the junction unmatched. CDR1 MNHEY and CDR2 SVGAGI come from the germline V gene. The CDR3 spells CASSYGLAGGLADTQYF. The CDR3 coding sequence is TGTGCCAGCAGTTACGGACTAGCGGGGGGACTGGCAGATACGCAGTATTTT.

This clonotype was counted many times. The chain joins TRBV28 to TRBJ2-1; TRBD2 might be the D (6 bases). The germline V gene encodes CDR1 MDHEN and CDR2 SYDVKM. V was pared by 2 bases and J by 4 bases, with 21 bases between. This CDR3 spans 18 amino acids. In nucleotides, the CDR3 is TGTGCCAGCAGTTTACCGGGACTTCCCCTCAAATCATACAATGAGCAGTTCTTC. It yields the protein CASSLPGLPLKSYNEQFF.

This clonotype was seen many times. Relative to the germline gene, one junction end is altered; a read error may explain this. The V call is TRBV5-1, the J call TRBJ2-1; D tentatively reads TRBD1 or TRBD2 (5 bases each). This CDR3 is 11 amino acids long. The germline V gene has CDR1 SGHRS and CDR2 YFSETQ. This chain's CDR3 is CASNLGREQFF. The CDR3 DNA reads as TGCGCCAGCAACTTGGGACGTGAGCAGTTCTTC.